This TCR beta chain appears in the sequencing data of a study of beta chain features in type 1 diabetes. Reverse transcription of all isolated RNA meant that expressed TCRB transcripts were sequenced. Assay used: immunoSEQ multiplex PCR; TCRdb lists only in-frame clones, some missing. Among under 950,000 clones listed, roughly 17% were seen once. CDR1 is MGHRA, CDR2 YSYEKL, per germline. Unmatched junction bases numbered 11, after V lost 5 bases and J lost 5 bases. The CDR3 consists of 15 residues. The sample was naive CD4+ T cells from blood. The TCR originated in a woman aged 18-29 years in good health. The J gene is TRBJ1-2, the V gene TRBV4-1; 7 bases are shared with TRBD1. CDR3: CASSSPVRGHYGYTF. As DNA, the CDR3 is TGCGCCAGCAGCTCTCCGGTAAGGGGGCATTATGGCTACACCTTC.